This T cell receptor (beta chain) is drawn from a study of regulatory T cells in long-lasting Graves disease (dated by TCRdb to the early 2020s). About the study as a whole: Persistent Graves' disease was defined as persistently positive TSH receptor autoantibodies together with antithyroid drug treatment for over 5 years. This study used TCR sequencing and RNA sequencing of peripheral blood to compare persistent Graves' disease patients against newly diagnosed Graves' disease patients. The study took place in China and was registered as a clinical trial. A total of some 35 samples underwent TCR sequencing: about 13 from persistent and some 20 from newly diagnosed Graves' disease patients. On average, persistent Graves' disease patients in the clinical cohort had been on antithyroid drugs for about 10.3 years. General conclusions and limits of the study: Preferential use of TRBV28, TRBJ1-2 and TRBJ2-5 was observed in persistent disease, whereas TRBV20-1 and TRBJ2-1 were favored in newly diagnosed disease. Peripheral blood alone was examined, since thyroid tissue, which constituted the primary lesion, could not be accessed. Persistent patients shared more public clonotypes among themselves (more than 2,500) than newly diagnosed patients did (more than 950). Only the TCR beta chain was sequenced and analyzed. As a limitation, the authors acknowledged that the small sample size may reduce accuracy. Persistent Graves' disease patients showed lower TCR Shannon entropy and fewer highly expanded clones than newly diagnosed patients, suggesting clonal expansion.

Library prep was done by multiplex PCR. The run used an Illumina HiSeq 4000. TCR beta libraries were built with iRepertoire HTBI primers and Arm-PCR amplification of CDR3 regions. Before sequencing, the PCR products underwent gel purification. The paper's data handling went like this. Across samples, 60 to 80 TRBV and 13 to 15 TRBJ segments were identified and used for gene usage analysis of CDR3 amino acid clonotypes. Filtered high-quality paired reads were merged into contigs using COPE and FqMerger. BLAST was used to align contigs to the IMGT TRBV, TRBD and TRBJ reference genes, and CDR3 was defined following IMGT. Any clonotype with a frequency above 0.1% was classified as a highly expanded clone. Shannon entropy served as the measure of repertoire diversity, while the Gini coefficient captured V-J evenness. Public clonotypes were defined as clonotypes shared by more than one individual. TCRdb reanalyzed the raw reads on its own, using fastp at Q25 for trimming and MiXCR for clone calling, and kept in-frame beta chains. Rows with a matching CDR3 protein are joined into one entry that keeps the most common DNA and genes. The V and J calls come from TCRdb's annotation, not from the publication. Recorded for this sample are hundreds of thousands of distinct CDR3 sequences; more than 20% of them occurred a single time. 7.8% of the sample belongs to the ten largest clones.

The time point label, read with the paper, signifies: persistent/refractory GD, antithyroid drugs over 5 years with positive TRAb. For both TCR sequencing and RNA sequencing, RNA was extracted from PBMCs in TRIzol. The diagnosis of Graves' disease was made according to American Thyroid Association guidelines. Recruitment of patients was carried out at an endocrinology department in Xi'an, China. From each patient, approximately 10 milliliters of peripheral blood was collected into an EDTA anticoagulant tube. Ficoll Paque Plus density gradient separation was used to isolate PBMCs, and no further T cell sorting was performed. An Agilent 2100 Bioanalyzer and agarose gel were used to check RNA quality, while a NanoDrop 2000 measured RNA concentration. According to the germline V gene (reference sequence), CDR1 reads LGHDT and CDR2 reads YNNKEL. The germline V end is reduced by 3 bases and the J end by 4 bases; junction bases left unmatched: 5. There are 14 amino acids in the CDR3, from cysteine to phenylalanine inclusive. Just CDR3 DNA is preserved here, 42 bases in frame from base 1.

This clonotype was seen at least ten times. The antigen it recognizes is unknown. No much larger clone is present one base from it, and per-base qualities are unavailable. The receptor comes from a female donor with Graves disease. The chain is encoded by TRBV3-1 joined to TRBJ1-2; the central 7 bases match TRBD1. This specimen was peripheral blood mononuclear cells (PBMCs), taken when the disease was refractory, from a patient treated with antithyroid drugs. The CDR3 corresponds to CASSQTGLGYGYTF. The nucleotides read TGTGCCAGCAGCCAGACAGGGTTGGGCTATGGCTACACCTTC.